The rows below give T cell receptor beta chains drawn from one sample of a study of blood T cell repertoires in COVID-19. The protocol was immunoSEQ multiplex PCR, while the TCRdb copy is restricted to in-frame clones and leaves out a portion. The repertoire holds hundreds of thousands of clones, with about 90% as singletons. Sequenced: PBMCs or T cells enriched from blood (not recorded which). The receptors here all came from a woman aged 25 to 39 who had recovered from COVID-19. The CDR3 runs from the conserved cysteine through the conserved F or W. A D gene is named only where the DNA matches it firmly. Clone size is not always given. Where it is, it says once, few, many or a class for expanded clones.

J gene: TRBJ1-6; D gene: TRBD1; clone size: .; V gene: TRBV10-3; CDR3 DNA: TGTGCCATCAGCACCCCCGCCGACAGGGGCTATAATTCACCCCTCCACTTT; CDR3 protein: CAISTPADRGYNSPLHF
J gene: TRBJ1-2; D gene: .; clone size: .; V gene: TRBV19; CDR3 DNA: TGTGCCAGTAGTAGATTCTACGGCTACACCTTC; CDR3 protein: CASSRFYGYTF
J gene: TRBJ2-7; D gene: TRBD2; clone size: .; V gene: TRBV18; CDR3 DNA: TGTGCCAGCTCACCAAACCCCGGGACTAGCGGGGCGAGCTCCTACGAGCAGTACTTC; CDR3 protein: CASSPNPGTSGASSYEQYF
J gene: TRBJ2-7; D gene: TRBD2; clone size: .; V gene: TRBV9; CDR3 DNA: TGTGCCAGCAGCGCCTCGGGACTAGCCTACGAGCAGTACTTC; CDR3 protein: CASSASGLAYEQYF
J gene: TRBJ2-7; D gene: .; clone size: .; V gene: TRBV5-6; CDR3 DNA: TGTGCCAGCACCTCCTATGGCAGCGTGCAGTACTTC; CDR3 protein: CASTSYGSVQYF
J gene: TRBJ2-7; D gene: TRBD2; clone size: .; V gene: TRBV7-6; CDR3 DNA: TGTGCCAGCAGCTTAGCGACCCTAAGACTAGCGGGCGAGCAGTACTTC; CDR3 protein: CASSLATLRLAGEQYF
J gene: TRBJ2-1; D gene: .; clone size: .; V gene: TRBV28; CDR3 DNA: TGTGCCAGCAGTTTATTCTATAGGGGGATCGGTAATGAGCAGTTCTTC; CDR3 protein: CASSLFYRGIGNEQFF
J gene: TRBJ2-2; D gene: .; clone size: .; V gene: TRBV4-2; CDR3 DNA: TGTGCCAGCAGCCCCGACTACGCGGCGATCACCGGGGAGCTGTTTTTT; CDR3 protein: CASSPDYAAITGELFF
J gene: TRBJ1-2; D gene: .; clone size: .; V gene: TRBV2; CDR3 DNA: TGTGCCAGCAGTCCCGCCGAACTCTATGGCTACACCTTC; CDR3 protein: CASSPAELYGYTF
J gene: TRBJ1-5; D gene: TRBD1; clone size: few; V gene: TRBV7-2; CDR3 DNA: TGTGCCAGCAGCCGTAACAGGGGAGAGCAGCCCCAGCATTTT; CDR3 protein: CASSRNRGEQPQHF
J gene: TRBJ1-5; D gene: TRBD1; clone size: .; V gene: TRBV28; CDR3 DNA: TGTGCCAGCAGTCCACAGAGGGACAGGCGAGGTTATAGCAATCAGCCCCAGCATTTT; CDR3 protein: CASSPQRDRRGYSNQPQHF
J gene: TRBJ2-7; D gene: .; clone size: .; V gene: TRBV28; CDR3 DNA: TGTGCCAGCAGCCCCTCGCCGGGACAAACGAGCGAGCAGTACTTC; CDR3 protein: CASSPSPGQTSEQYF
J gene: TRBJ2-3; D gene: .; clone size: .; V gene: TRBV7-9; CDR3 DNA: TGTGCCAGCAGCCCTACCAGACAGCAAGATACGCAGTATTTT; CDR3 protein: CASSPTRQQDTQYF
J gene: TRBJ1-5; D gene: TRBD1; clone size: once; V gene: TRBV24-1; CDR3 DNA: TGTGCCACCAGTGATGAGTCAGGGGGTCCCCAGCCCCAGCATTTT; CDR3 protein: CATSDESGGPQPQHF
J gene: TRBJ2-3; D gene: TRBD2; clone size: .; V gene: TRBV11-2; CDR3 DNA: TGTGCCAGCAGCTTTACGGGGGGGGGCACAGATACGCAGTATTTT; CDR3 protein: CASSFTGGGTDTQYF
J gene: TRBJ2-1; D gene: TRBD1; clone size: .; V gene: TRBV27; CDR3 DNA: TGTGCCAGCAGTTCGAAAACAGGGGGACGATCCTACAATGAGCAGTTCTTC; CDR3 protein: CASSSKTGGRSYNEQFF
J gene: TRBJ2-5; D gene: TRBD2; clone size: .; V gene: TRBV6-2/TRBV6-3; CDR3 DNA: TGTGCCAGCAGTTACCCTCCTCCGGGGGGGCAAGAGACCCAGTACTTC; CDR3 protein: CASSYPPPGGQETQYF
J gene: TRBJ1-2; D gene: .; clone size: .; V gene: TRBV7-8; CDR3 DNA: TGTGCCAGCAGCTTAGAACCTCAGGCAAACTATGGCTACACCTTC; CDR3 protein: CASSLEPQANYGYTF
J gene: TRBJ2-3; D gene: TRBD2; clone size: .; V gene: TRBV4-1; CDR3 DNA: TGCGCCAGCAGCTCACGTCAGATTAGCGGGGAGGAAGATACGCAGTATTTT; CDR3 protein: CASSSRQISGEEDTQYF
J gene: TRBJ2-1; D gene: TRBD2; clone size: .; V gene: TRBV7-8; CDR3 DNA: TGTGCCAGCAGCGACCCACAGGGTATGAGCGGGGGCGGTGGGCAGTTCTTC; CDR3 protein: CASSDPQGMSGGGGQFF
J gene: TRBJ1-2; D gene: TRBD1; clone size: many; V gene: TRBV29-1; CDR3 DNA: TGCAGCGCCGGGACAGGTTTTGGGAGGGAGGGCTACACCTTC; CDR3 protein: CSAGTGFGREGYTF
J gene: TRBJ2-3; D gene: .; clone size: .; V gene: TRBV7-7; CDR3 DNA: TGTGCTAGCAGTCCGCTTAGCGGACCTAGCACAGATACGCAGTATTTT; CDR3 protein: CASSPLSGPSTDTQYF
J gene: TRBJ1-6; D gene: TRBD1; clone size: .; V gene: TRBV19; CDR3 DNA: TGTGCCAGTAACAAGGACAGGTGGTCCTATAATTCACCCCTCCACTTT; CDR3 protein: CASNKDRWSYNSPLHF
J gene: TRBJ1-4; D gene: .; clone size: .; V gene: TRBV5-1; CDR3 DNA: TGCGCCAGCAGCCAGACAGCAACTAATGAAAAACTGTTTTTT; CDR3 protein: CASSQTATNEKLFF
J gene: TRBJ1-5; D gene: TRBD1; clone size: .; V gene: TRBV7-8; CDR3 DNA: TGTGCCAGCAGCTTAGTTGCGGCAGGGGGGAGCAATCAGCCCCAGCATTTT; CDR3 protein: CASSLVAAGGSNQPQHF
J gene: TRBJ2-7; D gene: .; clone size: .; V gene: TRBV20-1; CDR3 DNA: TGCAGTGCGGGACTGGAGGGGCCAATGTTC; CDR3 protein: CSAGLEGPMF
J gene: TRBJ1-1; D gene: .; clone size: once; V gene: TRBV14; CDR3 DNA: TGTGCCAGCAGCCAAGATTCCCGCGGGAGGACTGAAGCTTTCTTT; CDR3 protein: CASSQDSRGRTEAFF
J gene: TRBJ1-5; D gene: .; clone size: .; V gene: TRBV25-1; CDR3 DNA: TGTGCCAGCGGAGGGGGGGGGTTTAATCAGCCCCAGCATTTT; CDR3 protein: CASGGGGFNQPQHF
J gene: TRBJ1-1; D gene: .; clone size: .; V gene: TRBV7-8; CDR3 DNA: TGTGCCAGCAGCTTAGGAGCGGGACGGATGAACACTGAAGCTTTCTTT; CDR3 protein: CASSLGAGRMNTEAFF
J gene: TRBJ1-6; D gene: .; clone size: .; V gene: TRBV20-1; CDR3 DNA: TGCAGTGCTAGTCCCCAGGCCAATTCACCCCTCCACTTT; CDR3 protein: CSASPQANSPLHF
J gene: TRBJ2-7; D gene: TRBD1; clone size: .; V gene: TRBV28; CDR3 DNA: TGTGCCAGCAGTTTCCGGGACAGGGGTCTGATGGGGCAGTACTTC; CDR3 protein: CASSFRDRGLMGQYF
J gene: TRBJ2-5; D gene: TRBD1; clone size: .; V gene: TRBV19; CDR3 DNA: TGTGCCAGTAGTGCCCGACAGGGGGCAGGACAAGAGACCCAGTACTTC; CDR3 protein: CASSARQGAGQETQYF
J gene: TRBJ1-1; D gene: .; clone size: .; V gene: TRBV5-1; CDR3 DNA: TGCGCCAGCAGCTTGGTGGGCGGACAGAACACTGAAGCTTTCTTT; CDR3 protein: CASSLVGGQNTEAFF
J gene: TRBJ1-4; D gene: TRBD1; clone size: .; V gene: TRBV5-1; CDR3 DNA: TGCGCCAGCAGCTCGGACAGGGCTAGGGAAAAACTGTTTTTT; CDR3 protein: CASSSDRAREKLFF
J gene: TRBJ2-1; D gene: TRBD2; clone size: .; V gene: TRBV2; CDR3 DNA: TGTGCCAACTCCGGGACTAGCGGGGCCCTCTCCTACAATGAGCAGTTCTTC; CDR3 protein: CANSGTSGALSYNEQFF
J gene: TRBJ2-3; D gene: .; clone size: .; V gene: TRBV2; CDR3 DNA: TGTGCCAGCAGTCTTTCTGATACGCAGTATTTT; CDR3 protein: CASSLSDTQYF
J gene: TRBJ1-5; D gene: .; clone size: once; V gene: TRBV15; CDR3 DNA: TGTGCCACCAGCAGAGGAGGACAGCACTATAGCAATCAGCCCCAGCATTTT; CDR3 protein: CATSRGGQHYSNQPQHF
J gene: TRBJ2-2; D gene: TRBD2; clone size: .; V gene: TRBV7-2; CDR3 DNA: TGTGCCAGCACCTCAGGCCCTAGCGGGTCGACCACCGGGGAGCTGTTTTTT; CDR3 protein: CASTSGPSGSTTGELFF
J gene: TRBJ2-1; D gene: TRBD2; clone size: .; V gene: TRBV6-6; CDR3 DNA: TGTGCCAGCACCCGGCGGGAGGAAGTAGGTGAGCAGTTCTTC; CDR3 protein: CASTRREEVGEQFF
J gene: TRBJ1-1; D gene: TRBD1; clone size: .; V gene: TRBV11-2; CDR3 DNA: TGTGCCAGCAGCTTGAGGGACAGGAACACTGAAGCTTTCTTT; CDR3 protein: CASSLRDRNTEAFF
J gene: TRBJ2-7; D gene: TRBD1; clone size: .; V gene: TRBV10-2; CDR3 DNA: TGCGCCAGCAGTGACTGGACAGGGGGTTCCTACGAGCAGTACTTC; CDR3 protein: CASSDWTGGSYEQYF
J gene: TRBJ2-1; D gene: .; clone size: .; V gene: TRBV11-2; CDR3 DNA: TGTGCCAGCAGGCACCAGGGGCATGAGCAGTTCTTC; CDR3 protein: CASRHQGHEQFF
J gene: TRBJ2-1; D gene: TRBD1; clone size: few; V gene: TRBV15; CDR3 DNA: TGTGCCACCAGCAGTAGGGGGCAGAACAATGAGCAGTTCTTC; CDR3 protein: CATSSRGQNNEQFF
J gene: TRBJ2-3; D gene: TRBD2; clone size: .; V gene: TRBV5-6; CDR3 DNA: TGTGCCAGCAGCTTGGAACTAGCGGGGACAACAGATACGCAGTATTTT; CDR3 protein: CASSLELAGTTDTQYF
J gene: TRBJ2-7; D gene: TRBD2; clone size: once; V gene: TRBV9; CDR3 DNA: TGTGCCAGCAGCGTCGGCGGGAGCTCCTACGAGCAGTACTTC; CDR3 protein: CASSVGGSSYEQYF
J gene: TRBJ1-2; D gene: TRBD1; clone size: .; V gene: TRBV30; CDR3 DNA: TGTGCCTGGAGTAGAGGGACAGATAATAACTATGGCTACACCTTC; CDR3 protein: CAWSRGTDNNYGYTF
J gene: TRBJ2-7; D gene: TRBD2; clone size: .; V gene: TRBV11-2; CDR3 DNA: TGTGCCAGCAGCTTAGAGGCTAGCGGCTCCTACGAGCAGTACTTC; CDR3 protein: CASSLEASGSYEQYF
J gene: TRBJ1-5; D gene: .; clone size: .; V gene: TRBV7-9; CDR3 DNA: TGTGCCAGCAGCTCCCGGGGGAGCAATCAGCCCCAGCATTTT; CDR3 protein: CASSSRGSNQPQHF
J gene: TRBJ1-5; D gene: .; clone size: .; V gene: TRBV4-1; CDR3 DNA: TGCGCCAGCAGCCCAAAGCCTGGAGAGCAGCCCCAGCATTTT; CDR3 protein: CASSPKPGEQPQHF
J gene: TRBJ2-7; D gene: .; clone size: once; V gene: TRBV27; CDR3 DNA: TGTGCCAGCAGCCCTCGGGGTGGGGGGACCTACGAGCAGTACTTC; CDR3 protein: CASSPRGGGTYEQYF
J gene: TRBJ2-7; D gene: TRBD2; clone size: few; V gene: TRBV4-1; CDR3 DNA: TGCGCCAGACCCCTTGGACTAGCGATCCCCTACGAGCAGTACTTC; CDR3 protein: CARPLGLAIPYEQYF